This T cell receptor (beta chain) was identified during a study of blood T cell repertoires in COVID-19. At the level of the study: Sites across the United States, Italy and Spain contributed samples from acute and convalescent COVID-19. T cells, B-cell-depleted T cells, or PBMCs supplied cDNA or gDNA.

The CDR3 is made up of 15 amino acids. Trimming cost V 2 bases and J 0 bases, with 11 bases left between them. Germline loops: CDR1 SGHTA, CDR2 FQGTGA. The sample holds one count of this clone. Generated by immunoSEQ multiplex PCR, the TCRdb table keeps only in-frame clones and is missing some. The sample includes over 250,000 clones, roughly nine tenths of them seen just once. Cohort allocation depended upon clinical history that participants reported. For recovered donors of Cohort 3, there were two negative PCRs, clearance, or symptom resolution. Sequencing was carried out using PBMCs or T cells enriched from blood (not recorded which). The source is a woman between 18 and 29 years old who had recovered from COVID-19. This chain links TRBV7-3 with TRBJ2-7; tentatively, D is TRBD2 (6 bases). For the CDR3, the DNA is TGTGCCAGCAGCTTAGGCGGGGTAGGCTCCTACGAGCAGTACTTC. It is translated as CASSLGGVGSYEQYF.